One and the same sample provided the 23 T cell receptor beta chains below, sequenced in a study of technical replicates of blood from a few donors. Produced via immunoSEQ multiplex PCR; TCRdb's table is partial and in-frame only. The table shows 62,000 or so clones, with 85% to 90% occurring only once. Sequenced sample: PBMCs. The receptor source for this set is a human donor in good health. Some clones in this sample may be carry-over from other donors' samples.

The chain employs TRBV18 and TRBJ2-1; 9 bases agree with TRBD2. The CDR3 consists of 15 residues. CDR1 is KGHSH and CDR2 is LQKENI in the germline V gene. Germline trimming cut 3 bases from V and 4 bases from J; bases unmatched to any gene: 4. DNA of the CDR3: TGTGCCAGCTCACCCTCTAGCGGGACTTACAATGAGCAGTTCTTC. Translation: CASSPSSGTYNEQFF.

This sequence joins TRBV18 and TRBJ2-1, with a weak D call TRBD1 (6 bases). This CDR3 is built from 15 residues. Germline loops: CDR1 KGHSH, CDR2 LQKENI. The V gene lost 5 bases and the J gene lost 5 bases, with 16 bases spanning the gap. The CDR3: CASSTGGTGNNEQFF. CDR3 nucleotide sequence: TGTGCCAGCTCAACCGGTGGAACAGGGAACAATGAGCAGTTCTTC.

This sequence joins TRBV6-5 and TRBJ2-7, with D possibly being TRBD1 (5 bases). This CDR3 comprises 14 residues. The ends were cut back, 8 bases at V and 3 bases at J, with 17 bases in the middle. The germline CDR1 and CDR2 sequences are MNHEY and SVGAGI. The CDR3 sequence is CASGDSTVFYEQYF. CDR3 DNA: TGTGCCAGCGGCGATTCGACAGTATTCTACGAGCAGTACTTC.

The chain employs TRBV7-9 and TRBJ1-2; D is perhaps TRBD1 (6 bases). The CDR3 is made up of 14 amino acids. The V gene's germline CDR1 is SEHNR and CDR2 FQNEAQ (reference sequence). V lost 4 bases, J lost 8 bases, and 17 bases lay in between. Written as DNA, the CDR3 is TGTGCCAGCAGCTGGGACACAGAGACCAGGGGCTACACCTTC. This translates into CASSWDTETRGYTF.

There are a few counts of this clone. The rearrangement joins TRBV5-6 to TRBJ1-2, with 7 bases that match TRBD1. Losses at the gene ends were 0 bases for V and 7 bases for J; bases not matched to a gene: 9. Germline CDR1 SGHDT, CDR2 YYEEEE. The CDR3 totals 15 residues. The CDR3 spells CASSLGLQGISGYTF. The DNA for the CDR3 is TGTGCCAGCAGCTTGGGACTACAGGGGATTAGTGGCTACACCTTC.

The rearrangement links TRBV5-1 to TRBJ2-5; 8 bases align to TRBD2. CDR3 length: 16 amino acids. CDR1 is SGHRS and CDR2 is YFSETQ in the germline V gene. Losses at the gene ends were 2 bases for V and 2 bases for J; bases not matched to a gene: 8. The CDR3 sequence is CASSFRVVAGQETQYF. CDR3 bases: TGCGCCAGCAGCTTCCGGGTAGTAGCGGGACAAGAGACCCAGTACTTC.

The DNA for the CDR3 is TGTGCCAGCGCGCTGACAGGGATGTTTTATTCACCCCTCCACTTT. Protein product: CASALTGMFYSPLHF. The chain has TRBV6-5 and TRBJ1-6; 7 positions agree with TRBD1. Germline V lookup: CDR1 MNHEY, CDR2 SVGAGI. The CDR3 covers 15 residues. The V segment lost 8 bases and the J segment 8 bases; nucleotides outside the gene matches: 12.

V is TRBV7-3 and J is TRBJ1-1; possible D gene TRBD1, 6 bases. With 1 base removed from V and 4 bases from J, the gap between germline ends came to 13 bases. CDR3 length equals 15 residues. Germline loops: CDR1 SGHTA, CDR2 FQGTGA. The CDR3 DNA is TGTGCCAGCAGCTTAAGCGGGGGAGGGGGCACTGAAGCTTTCTTT. As protein: CASSLSGGGGTEAFF.

The chain links TRBV5-5 to TRBJ1-4; D is perhaps TRBD1 (6 bases). Per germline, CDR1 SGHKS and CDR2 YYEKEE (reference sequence). This CDR3 contains 16 residues. V lost 4 bases and J 7 bases, leaving 20 bases between the germline ends. In DNA, the CDR3 is TGTGCCAGCAGCCCGATCTACAGGGCTGCAAGTGAAAAACTGTTTTTT. Its translation: CASSPIYRAASEKLFF. The variable domain in full, with the rest retrieved from reference TRBV5-5 and TRBJ1-4, is DAGVTQSPTHLIKTRGQQVTLRCSPISGHKSVSWYQQVLGQGPQFIFQYYEKEERGRGNFPDRFSARQFPNYSSELNVNALLLGDSALYLCASSPIYRAASEKLFFGSGTQLSVL.

CDR3 DNA sequence: TGTGCCAGCAGCGTAGAGGGGGTCTCCTACAATGAGCAGTTCTTC. Amino acid sequence: CASSVEGVSYNEQFF. The chain uses TRBV9 and TRBJ2-1; D is perhaps TRBD1 (6 bases). V was shortened by 0 bases and J by 0 bases, with 7 bases between the two germline ends. The CDR3 sequence is 15 residues long. The germline V gene has CDR1 SGDLS and CDR2 YYNGEE.

In the case of this clone: Germline and junction disagree at one end, which may indicate a read error. This chain connects TRBV7-9 to TRBJ1-5; 7 bases agree with TRBD1. The CDR3 spans 13 residues. Germline V gene lookup returns CDR1 SEHNR and CDR2 FQNEAQ (reference sequence). The CDR3 region has the DNA TGTGCCAGCGGAGGGGGCAGGGGTCAGTCCCAGCATTTT. Protein sequence: CASGGGRGQSQHF.

The rearrangement links TRBV11-1 to TRBJ1-1; D may be TRBD1 (5 bases). V gave up 4 bases and J gave up 8 bases, with 11 bases separating them. Germline V gene sequence: CDR1 SGHAT, CDR2 FQDESV (reference sequence). The CDR3 loop spans 12 amino acids. CDR3 DNA sequence: TGTGCCAGCAGCTCTCGACAGACAGAAGCTTTCTTT. Translation: CASSSRQTEAFF.

Regarding this clone: Other DNA sequences within the sample encode an identical CDR3. This chain connects TRBV4-3 to TRBJ2-5; D is undetermined. Germline CDR1 reads LGHNA; CDR2 reads YSLEER. Trimming removed 0 bases at V and 5 bases at J, with 13 bases between. CDR3 size: 15 residues. Here the CDR3 DNA reads TGCGCCAGCAGCCAAGATTTTGGCAGGTTGGAGACCCAGTACTTC. It codes for CASSQDFGRLETQYF.

The chain has TRBV18 and TRBJ1-1; possibly TRBD1 for D (6 bases). CDR3 size: 15 residues. In germline, CDR1 is KGHSH, CDR2 LQKENI. Trimming cost V 3 bases and J 4 bases, with 15 bases left between them. CDR3 sequence reads: CASSPPPQGSTEAFF. The CDR3 DNA sequence: TGTGCCAGCTCACCCCCGCCTCAGGGGAGCACTGAAGCTTTCTTT.

The V and J genes are TRBV7-9 and TRBJ2-1; 8 nucleotides align to TRBD1. Germline V gives CDR1 SEHNR, CDR2 FQNEAQ (reference sequence). The CDR3 extends over 16 amino acids. The trim removed 5 bases at V and 8 bases at J, leaving 14 bases unmatched. This chain's CDR3 is CASSPLPQGAPHEQFF. In DNA, the CDR3 is TGTGCCAGCAGCCCGCTTCCCCAGGGGGCGCCGCATGAGCAGTTCTTC.

This clone appeared a single time. CDR3 sequence (DNA): TGTGCCAGCAGCGTAGATCGCCGGGACAATGAGCAGTTCTTC. This translates into CASSVDRRDNEQFF. V is TRBV7-2 and J is TRBJ2-1; D call uncertain. CDR3 length: 14 residues. Germline loops: CDR1 SGHTA, CDR2 FQGNSA. The V gene lost 5 bases and the J gene lost 5 bases, with 13 bases spanning the gap.

The gene calls are TRBV18 and TRBJ1-1, with TRBD1 identical over 9 bases. The germline gives CDR1 KGHSH, CDR2 LQKENI. CDR3 length equals 15 residues. The V and J ends lost 4 bases and 3 bases, in that order; junction bases with no gene match: 6. In DNA form, the CDR3 reads TGTGCCAGCTCACTTATGGGACAGGGCGACACTGAAGCTTTCTTT. Translating gives CASSLMGQGDTEAFF.

This clone was observed once. V and J are TRBV30 and TRBJ1-6; a weak D match, TRBD1 (5 bases). CDR1 is GTSNPN and CDR2 is SVGIG in the germline V gene (reference sequence). This CDR3 is built from 13 residues. V was trimmed by 0 bases and J by 9 bases, leaving 9 bases between them. The CDR3 DNA sequence: TGTGCCTGGAGTGTCAGTCAGGGTTCACCCCTCCACTTT. Translating it yields CAWSVSQGSPLHF.

This CDR3 is CASSYGGQGSYEQYF. CDR3 DNA: TGTGCCAGCAGTTACGGGGGACAGGGTTCCTACGAGCAGTACTTC. The chain joins TRBV6-6 to TRBJ2-7; TRBD1 aligns across 9 bases. Per the germline V gene, CDR1 is MNHNY and CDR2 is SVGAGI (reference sequence). V trimming: 2 bases; J trimming: 1 base; junction bases outside the gene matches: 3. The CDR3 is 15 residues long.

This clone turned up a few times. The rearrangement links TRBV7-2 to TRBJ1-3, with D unresolved. V was shortened by 5 bases and J by 1 base, with 12 bases between the two germline ends. Germline V CDR1 and CDR2: SGHTA, FQGNSA. This CDR3 is 15 amino acids long. CDR3 loop: CASSTNQISGNTIYF. The CDR3 region has the DNA TGTGCCAGCAGCACGAACCAGATTTCTGGAAACACCATATATTTT.

The gene calls are TRBV5-4 and TRBJ1-4, with D hard to call. Per the germline V gene, CDR1 is SGHNT and CDR2 is YYREEE (reference sequence). The germline V and J ends were trimmed by 4 bases and 0 bases, with 10 bases remaining between them. The CDR3 runs to 15 residues. The DNA for the CDR3 is TGTGCCAGCAGCCCTAACGGAGCAACTAATGAAAAACTGTTTTTT. Its protein product is CASSPNGATNEKLFF.

V is TRBV7-2 and J is TRBJ2-7, with a tentative D call TRBD1 (6 bases). The CDR3 is made up of 12 amino acids. Trimming removed 5 bases from V and 6 bases from J, with 11 bases in between. Germline CDR1 is SGHTA and CDR2 is FQGNSA. For the CDR3, the DNA is TGTGCCAGCAGCCAGGACAGCGGCGAGCAGTACTTC. Its protein is CASSQDSGEQYF.

The rearrangement uses TRBV10-3 and TRBJ2-2; D might be TRBD1 (6 bases). The CDR3 is 14 amino acids. Trimming took 5 bases from V and 2 from J, leaving 9 bases between them. The germline CDR1 and CDR2 sequences are ENHRY and SYGVKD. CDR3 coding DNA: TGTGCCATCAGTCAGGGGAAAAACACCGGGGAGCTGTTTTTT. Amino acid sequence: CAISQGKNTGELFF.